The 16 T cell receptor beta chains below were found in one sample sequenced in a study of blood T cell repertoires in COVID-19. Sequencing used immunoSEQ multiplex PCR; TCRdb keeps in-frame clones, though not all of them. Of 200,000 to 300,000 clones in the sample, over 80% were seen once. Sequenced: peripheral blood. All receptors derive from a woman aged 60 to 75 with active or convalescent COVID-19.

This chain connects TRBV7-9 to TRBJ2-6; 12 bases line up with TRBD1. The V gene end was trimmed by 5 bases and the J gene end by 3 bases; junction bases not matched to a gene: 8. The V gene's germline CDR1 is SEHNR and CDR2 FQNEAQ (reference sequence). This CDR3 spans 18 amino acids. The chain's CDR3 is CASSKRDRGRRGANVLTF. The CDR3 DNA follows: TGTGCCAGCAGCAAACGGGACAGGGGGCGCCGTGGGGCCAACGTCCTGACTTTC.

This clone has a count of ten or more. The rearrangement uses TRBV6-4 and TRBJ2-1; no clear D. From germline, CDR1 is MRHNA and CDR2 SNTAGT. Trimming pared 5 bases from V and 6 bases from J, leaving 20 bases between. This CDR3 contains 16 residues. The CDR3 protein is CASSRQLSDSGNEQFF. CDR3 nucleotide sequence: TGTGCCAGCAGTAGGCAGTTATCCGATTCAGGCAATGAGCAGTTCTTC.

The rearrangement joins TRBV4-1 to TRBJ2-2; D perhaps matches TRBD2 (5 bases). The CDR3 runs to 14 residues. V lost 8 bases, J lost 4 bases, and 14 bases lay in between. The germline CDR1 and CDR2 sequences are MGHRA and YSYEKL. The CDR3 region is CASLEGGSTGELFF. DNA of the CDR3: TGCGCCAGCCTTGAGGGCGGGTCCACCGGGGAGCTGTTTTTT.

The chain recombines TRBV11-3 with TRBJ2-3; 8 bases fit TRBD2. This CDR3 is 15 amino acids long. The V and J ends lost 7 bases and 5 bases, in that order; junction bases with no gene match: 11. Germline assignment: CDR1 SGHNT and CDR2 YENEEA. This CDR3 is CASNPLAGSEDTQYF. The DNA of the CDR3 is TGTGCCAGCAATCCTTTAGCGGGATCGGAAGATACGCAGTATTTT.

J is TRBJ2-7 and V is TRBV7-9; 12 bases map to TRBD2. CDR1 and CDR2 from the germline V gene are SEHNR and FQNEAQ (reference sequence). The CDR3 extends over 16 amino acids. V was clipped by 7 bases and J by 3 bases; unmatched bases: 10. The CDR3 protein is CASTPHRTSGIYEQYF. The CDR3 nucleotides read TGTGCCAGCACCCCACACAGGACTAGCGGGATCTACGAGCAGTACTTC.

The chain combines TRBV18 with TRBJ2-3; TRBD1 matches 7 bases. With 3 bases clipped from V and 0 bases from J, the junction kept 15 bases outside the gene matches. From germline, CDR1 is KGHSH and CDR2 LQKENI. The CDR3 sequence is 19 residues long. This CDR3 is CASSPASGTEYSSTDTQYF. For the CDR3, the DNA is TGTGCCAGCTCACCGGCCTCCGGGACAGAATACTCTAGCACAGATACGCAGTATTTT.

The chain joins TRBV11-2 to TRBJ2-1; 9 bases fit TRBD2. V shed 0 bases and J 4 bases; nucleotides not matched to a gene: 10. This CDR3 has 18 amino acids. Looked up from germline, CDR1 is SGHAT and CDR2 is FQNNGV. DNA of the CDR3: TGTGCCAGCAGCTTAGAAAGCGTTGGTAGCGGGAGATACAATGAGCAGTTCTTC. Translated, it gives CASSLESVGSGRYNEQFF.

The chain carries TRBV27 and TRBJ2-4; the D gene is possibly TRBD1 (5 bases). Per the germline V gene, CDR1 is MNHEY and CDR2 is SMNVEV (reference sequence). This CDR3 region has 12 residues. Deletions cut 5 bases from V and 7 bases from J, with 9 bases between. The CDR3 sequence: CASSGAGNIQYF. The CDR3 nucleotides are TGTGCCAGCAGTGGGGCCGGGAACATTCAGTACTTC.

This rearrangement joins TRBV11-2 to TRBJ1-1; no definite D call. The V end was cut by 0 bases, the J end by 4 bases, with 12 bases between. The CDR3 is 15 amino acids. Germline values: CDR1 SGHAT, CDR2 FQNNGV. The CDR3 nucleotides are TGTGCCAGCAGCTTAGAAGGAGGAGGTATCACTGAAGCTTTCTTT. It codes for CASSLEGGGITEAFF.

V gene TRBV19 combines with J gene TRBJ2-5, with TRBD1 matching 11 bases. After removal of 6 bases from V and 2 bases from J, the junction contained 5 bases not matched to a gene. Germline CDR1 is LNHDA and CDR2 is SQIVND (reference sequence). CDR3 length: 15 amino acids. The CDR3 spells CASSPGQGGQETQYF. In DNA form, the CDR3 reads TGTGCCAGTAGCCCGGGACAGGGGGGACAAGAGACCCAGTACTTC.

In this sample, this clone turned up once. The rearrangement uses TRBV12-3 or TRBV12-4 and TRBJ2-5; 7 bases are shared with TRBD2. The ends lost 5 bases at V and 2 bases at J; junction bases unmatched: 2. There are 13 residues in the CDR3. The CDR3 sequence: CASSRTRQETQYF. The CDR3 region has the DNA TGTGCCAGCAGTCGGACTAGACAAGAGACCCAGTACTTC.

V usage is TRBV11-3 and J usage is TRBJ2-1, with a possible D match to TRBD2 (7 bases). The CDR3 runs 19 residues. CDR1 is SGHNT and CDR2 is YENEEA in the germline V gene. The ends were cut back, 0 bases at V and 4 bases at J, with 22 bases in the middle. Here the CDR3 reads CASSLDRWGGPILYNEQFF. CDR3 in DNA: TGTGCCAGCAGCTTAGATCGGTGGGGGGGGCCGATCTTATACAATGAGCAGTTCTTC.

This clone was counted once. The chain recombines TRBV18 with TRBJ2-1, with D tentatively TRBD2 (7 bases). The CDR3 contains 16 residues. The V gene's germline CDR1 is KGHSH and CDR2 LQKENI. V was shortened by 1 base and J by 3 bases, with 13 bases between the two germline ends. The CDR3 nucleotides are TGTGCCAGCTCACCACGAGGGGGGAGGGACTACAATGAGCAGTTCTTC. It specifies CASSPRGGRDYNEQFF. Full variable domain (remainder filled in from reference TRBV18 and TRBJ2-1): NAGVMQNPRHLVRRRGQEARLRCSPMKGHSHVYWYRQLPEEGLKFMVYLQKENIIDESGMPKERFSAEFPKEGPSILRIQQVVRGDSAAYFCASSPRGGRDYNEQFFGPGTRLTVL.

V gene TRBV4-1 combines with J gene TRBJ2-2; tentative D call: TRBD1 (5 bases). This CDR3 has 16 amino acids. Germline CDR1 reads MGHRA; CDR2 reads YSYEKL. V dropped 0 bases and J dropped 1 base, with 9 bases sitting between them. The CDR3 protein is CASSQDVGQNTGELFF. For the CDR3, the DNA is TGCGCCAGCAGCCAAGATGTGGGGCAGAACACCGGGGAGCTGTTTTTT.

A word on this clone: The same CDR3 arises from other DNA sequences in this sample as well. This chain links TRBV28 with TRBJ2-7; D perhaps matches TRBD1 (6 bases). V was cut by 4 bases and J by 6 bases, with 10 bases left in between. Germline CDR1 reads MDHEN; CDR2 reads SYDVKM. CDR3 length equals 12 residues. CDR3 amino acids: CASSSQGREQYV. CDR3 DNA sequence: TGTGCCAGCAGTTCACAGGGTCGCGAGCAGTACGTC.

The chain couples TRBV11-2 to TRBJ1-1; D not resolved. This CDR3 has 14 residues. Trimming took 5 bases from V and 3 from J, leaving 13 bases between them. Germline V gene data show CDR1 as SGHAT and CDR2 as FQNNGV. The CDR3 sequence: CASSPARADTEAFF. CDR3 in DNA: TGTGCCAGCAGCCCCGCGAGGGCGGACACTGAAGCTTTCTTT.